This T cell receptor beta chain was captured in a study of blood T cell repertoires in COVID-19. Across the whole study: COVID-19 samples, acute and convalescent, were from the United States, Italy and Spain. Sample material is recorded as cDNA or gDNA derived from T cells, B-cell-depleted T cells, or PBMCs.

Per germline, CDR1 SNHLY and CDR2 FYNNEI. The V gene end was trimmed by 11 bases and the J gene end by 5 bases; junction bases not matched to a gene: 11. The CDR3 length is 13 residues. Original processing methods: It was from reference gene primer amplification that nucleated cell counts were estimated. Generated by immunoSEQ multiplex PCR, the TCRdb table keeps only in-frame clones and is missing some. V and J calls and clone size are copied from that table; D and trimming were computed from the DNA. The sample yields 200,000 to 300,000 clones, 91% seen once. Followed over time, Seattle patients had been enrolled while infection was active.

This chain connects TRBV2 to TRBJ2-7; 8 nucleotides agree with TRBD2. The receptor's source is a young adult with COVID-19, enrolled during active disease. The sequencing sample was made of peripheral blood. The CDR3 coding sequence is TGTGCCGGAACGGGGGGGCTTGGAAACGAGCAGTACTTC. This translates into CAGTGGLGNEQYF.